Listed here is a single TCR beta chain. Its specific antigen is unknown. No clone much larger than this one lies a single base away; base qualities are absent. The immunoSEQ Assay was used to sequence TCR beta CDR3 regions from DNA. The authors' analysis ran thus. T cell density was computed as TCR beta template counts normalized to usable DNA estimated by amplifying housekeeping genes. Richness was estimated with the preseqR package, extrapolating to 400,000 templates for PBMC samples and 120,000 templates for tissue samples. Clonality was defined as one minus Pielou's evenness. To identify tissue-enriched TCRs, differential abundance testing was run on productive amino-acid clonotypes with a minimum total count of 5 and an alpha of 0.1. Repertoire overlap between compartments was quantified with the Jaccard Index and Morisita Overlap Index. GLIPH clustered TCR beta CDR3s with public tetramer-defined viral CDR3s; viral motifs required at least three viral sequences plus V-gene enrichment. Sourced from immuneACCESS, this table was stored by TCRdb with only in-frame sequences that have V and J called. A share of the clones is absent; for the studies checked, an unresolved V gene accounts for under half, and the remainder has no known explanation. D and trimming come from the DNA, and the V and J calls and clone size come from that table. Within this sample are some 21,000 clones, with 80% to 95% of them counted one time only. About 4.3% of the sample is taken by the ten largest.

At diagnosis, tumor, uninvolved tumor-adjacent lung and peripheral blood were collected and then preserved as a mix of FFPE and fresh-frozen material. For TCR repertoire profiling, blood samples were analyzed as peripheral blood mononuclear cells. The data were obtained in a study of T cells in localized non-small cell lung cancer (dated by TCRdb to about 2020). Regarding the research as a whole: Comparing tumors with uninvolved tumor-adjacent lungs, the study looked at the T cell repertoires of approximately 250 patients with early-stage NSCLC. All 240 or so NSCLC patients in the cohort were treatment-naive and had localized lung tumors that were resected. Of the NSCLC patients, approximately 130 were male and around 99 were female, and the mean age was around 66 years. The paper as a whole reports these results and caveats: Because of the exploratory design, TCR variables were selected using unadjusted p-values without false-discovery rate correction. Uninvolved tumor-adjacent lung showed the highest T cell clonality, higher than tumor, which suggests more focused antigenic responses in the uninvolved tumor-adjacent lung. A median of around 57 of the top 100 tumor clones were detected in paired uninvolved adjacent lung, and 28 of these tumor clones were also found among the top 100 clones of the paired uninvolved adjacent lung. Because multi-region sequencing of the tumors was not done, intratumor heterogeneity could not be ruled out. Longer overall survival was associated with higher T cell density in blood, whereas shorter survival was associated with higher clonality in adjacent lung.

The sample consisted of peripheral blood, taken before any cancer treatment. This receptor was identified in a male donor at least 60 years old with stage I squamous cell lung carcinoma.

The DNA sequence is given as TGCGCCAGCAGCCACCGCACCGGGACAGGGTGGGGAAACACCATATATTTT. Its protein product is CASSHRTGTGWGNTIYF. Rearrangement joined TRBV4-3 to TRBJ1-3, and TRBD1 matches 9 of the central bases. Relative to germline, V is missing 3 bases and J is missing 4 bases, with 10 bases of the junction outside any gene match. The germline V gene provides CDR1 LGHNA and CDR2 YSLEER. The CDR3 runs 17 amino acids, cysteine and phenylalanine included. The kept DNA is CDR3 alone, 51 bases in frame from the first base.